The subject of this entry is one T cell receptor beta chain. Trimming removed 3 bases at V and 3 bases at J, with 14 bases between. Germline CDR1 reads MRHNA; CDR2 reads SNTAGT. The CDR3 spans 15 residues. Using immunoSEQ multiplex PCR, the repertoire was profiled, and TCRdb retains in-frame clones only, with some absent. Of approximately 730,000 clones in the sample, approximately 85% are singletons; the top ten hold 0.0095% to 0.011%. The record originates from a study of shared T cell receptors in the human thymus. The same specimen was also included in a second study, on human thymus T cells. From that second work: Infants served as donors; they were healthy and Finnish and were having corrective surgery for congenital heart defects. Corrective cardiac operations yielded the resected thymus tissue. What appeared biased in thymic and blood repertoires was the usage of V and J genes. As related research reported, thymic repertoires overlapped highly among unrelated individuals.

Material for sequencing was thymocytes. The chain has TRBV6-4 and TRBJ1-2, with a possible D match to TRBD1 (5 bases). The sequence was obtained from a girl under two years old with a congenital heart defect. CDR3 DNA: TGTGCCAGCAGTGAGGATGGCGGGACCCACTATGGCTACACCTTC. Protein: CASSEDGGTHYGYTF.